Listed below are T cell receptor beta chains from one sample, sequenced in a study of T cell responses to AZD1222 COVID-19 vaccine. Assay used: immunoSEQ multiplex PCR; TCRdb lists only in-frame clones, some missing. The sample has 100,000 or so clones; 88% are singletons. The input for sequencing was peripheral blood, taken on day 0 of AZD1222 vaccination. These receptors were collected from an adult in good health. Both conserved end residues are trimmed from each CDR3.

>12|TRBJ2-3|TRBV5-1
ASSTRDSTDTQY
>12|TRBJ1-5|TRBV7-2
ASSVRTGNQPQH
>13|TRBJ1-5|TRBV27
ASSWDARDTQPQH
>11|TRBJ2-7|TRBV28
ASSSGGVYEQY
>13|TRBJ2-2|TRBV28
ASSPGTANTGELF
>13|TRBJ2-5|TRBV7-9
ASSLVRQLEETQY
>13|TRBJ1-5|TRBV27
ASSLGTGFGQPQH
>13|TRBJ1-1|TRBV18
ASSPRKGLGTEAF
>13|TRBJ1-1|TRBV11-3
ASSLKRQGATEAF
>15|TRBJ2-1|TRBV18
ASSSTMGLAGYNEQF
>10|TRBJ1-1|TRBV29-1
SASLPNTEAF
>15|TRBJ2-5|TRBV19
ASSIDRKAGDQETQY
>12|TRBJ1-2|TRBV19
ASHPDRRNYGYT
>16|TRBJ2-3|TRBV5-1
ASSLLGTVSTSTDTQY
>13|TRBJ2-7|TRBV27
ASSPDRGGDYEQY
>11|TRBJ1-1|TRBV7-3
ASSAVWQGEAF
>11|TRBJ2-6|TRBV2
ASAWSGANVLT
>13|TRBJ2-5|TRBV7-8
ASSLDSGSWETQY
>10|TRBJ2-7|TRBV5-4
ASSFLAGEQY
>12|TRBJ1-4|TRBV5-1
ASSPDGVSEKLF
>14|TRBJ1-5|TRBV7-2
ASSPERDYSNQPQH
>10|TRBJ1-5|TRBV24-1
ATSAGRQPQH
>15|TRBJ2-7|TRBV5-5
ASSLGASGRSPYEQY
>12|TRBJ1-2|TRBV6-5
ASRRDTSNYGYT
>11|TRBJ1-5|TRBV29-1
SVRTGRGQPQH
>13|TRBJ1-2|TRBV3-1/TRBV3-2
ASSRQGTGVYGYT
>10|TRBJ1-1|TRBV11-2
ASSLVGGEAF
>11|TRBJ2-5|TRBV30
AWSKREQETQY
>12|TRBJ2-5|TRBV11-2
ASSLASGPETQY
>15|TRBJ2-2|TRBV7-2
ASSRGLAGGFTGELF
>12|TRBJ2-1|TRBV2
ASSAGLRGNEQF
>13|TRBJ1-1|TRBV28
ASSLGRQMNTEAF
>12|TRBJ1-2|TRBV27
ASSRRYGGYGYT
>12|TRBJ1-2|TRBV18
ASSPPNEDYGYT
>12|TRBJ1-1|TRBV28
ASSLPSGYTEAF
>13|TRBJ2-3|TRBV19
ASSIPSGNTDTQY
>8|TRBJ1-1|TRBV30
ASIDLRAF
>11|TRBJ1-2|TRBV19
AARGQGVDGYT
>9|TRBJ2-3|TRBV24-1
ATSDRDTQY
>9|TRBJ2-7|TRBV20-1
SARRSYEQY
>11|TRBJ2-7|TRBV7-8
ASSGLPAYEQY
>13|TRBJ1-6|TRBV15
ATSRDAGKNSPLH
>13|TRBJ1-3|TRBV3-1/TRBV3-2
ASSLTGGSGNTIY
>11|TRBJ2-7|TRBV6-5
ACRLRPSDEQY
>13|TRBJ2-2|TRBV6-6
ASSYLSQYTGELF